This T cell receptor (beta chain) was observed in a study of immune cell composition in non-small cell lung cancer (dated by TCRdb to the late 2010s). Regarding the complete study: Histologic subtype, mainly lung adenocarcinoma or squamous cell carcinoma, was assigned on the basis of H&E together with p63, CK5, Napsin A and TTF-1 immunohistochemistry. Several tumour specimens with TCR-beta data were of rare histological subtypes and were excluded from the subtype comparisons. TCR-beta sequencing from Adaptive Biotechnologies was done on a few dozen paired sets of NSCLC tumour and non-adjacent lung specimens and on roughly 24 tumour-only specimens. Supplementary cohort #1 consisted of roughly 9 lung adenocarcinoma cases with paired tumour/lung TCR-beta sequencing and with TIL populations generated to assess tumour reactivity.

The sample holds a few counts of this clone. Its antigen target is currently unknown. Per-base quality was not reported, and no clone a single base away is much larger than it. TCR-beta CDR3 regions were amplified from genomic DNA by a two-step multiplex PCR, with the second step adding Illumina-compatible adaptors. TCR-beta immunosequencing was performed on an Illumina platform as a commercial immunoSEQ service. Per the authors' processing: Repertoires were described by productive clonality and by Top 10 Clones, which is the percentage of T-cell templates coming from the ten most frequent sequences. Values for productive clonality spanned 0 to 1, where a value of 1 indicated a monoclonal population. Sequences comprising at least 0.1% of tumour T-cell templates but absent from matched non-adjacent lung were defined as tumour-associated clones and were identified via log10 scatter plots. Two-group comparisons used Student's t-tests, stages used ANOVA, and relationships used linear regression, analysed in GraphPad Prism7 and R. The immuneACCESS repertoire file appears here via TCRdb, limited to in-frame rearrangements. These files lack a portion of the clones; in checked studies, under half of the deficit traces to unresolved V genes, and the cause of the others is not known. V and J calls and clone size follow that table, whereas D and trimming were derived from the DNA. The sample contains about 3,400 clones, 84% of them found a single time. The top ten clonotypes cover more than 10% of the sample.

Non-adjacent lung tissue from the same patient, taken as far from the tumour as possible and at least 3 cm away, was used for the normal lung samples. Genomic DNA was extracted with the QIAamp DNA kit from frozen aliquots of unsorted single-cell suspensions. Tissues were received within 2 hours of resection and processed immediately into single-cell suspensions. Tissue was mechanically dissociated and enzymatically digested with DNase I, collagenase I and hyaluronidase for roughly 30 minutes at 37 °C, then filtered and RBC-lysed. Results the study describes overall, beyond this receptor: No significant correlation was found between tumour TCR-beta clonality and smoking pack-years. Across 10 adenocarcinoma cases, the maximal tumour-associated clone frequency showed a strong correlation with TIL tumour reactivity, but overall clonality showed no such correlation. The reactivity cohort contained only around eleven cases, and the tumour-reactive clones were not shown to have sequences in common with the dominant in vivo tumour-associated clones. Tumour-associated clones >0.5% occurred in nearly half of NSCLC cases: approximately 35% of adenocarcinomas versus 75% of squamous carcinomas.

This clonotype originated in a human donor with non-small cell lung cancer. The sequencing sample was made of non-adjacent lung tissue.

The CDR3 sequence is CASSLQTGLGTEAFF. The nucleotide sequence is TGTGCCAGCAGTCTACAGACAGGGCTCGGCACTGAAGCTTTCTTT. In this chain, TRBV6-5 is recombined with TRBJ1-1, with TRBD1 matching 7 junction bases. From a lookup of the germline V gene, CDR1 and CDR2 are MNHEY and SVGAGI. V loses 5 bases at its end and J loses 4 bases; junction bases beyond the gene matches: 10. There are 15 amino acids in the CDR3, from cysteine to phenylalanine inclusive. Here the CDR3 DNA is all that survives: 45 bases in frame from base 1.